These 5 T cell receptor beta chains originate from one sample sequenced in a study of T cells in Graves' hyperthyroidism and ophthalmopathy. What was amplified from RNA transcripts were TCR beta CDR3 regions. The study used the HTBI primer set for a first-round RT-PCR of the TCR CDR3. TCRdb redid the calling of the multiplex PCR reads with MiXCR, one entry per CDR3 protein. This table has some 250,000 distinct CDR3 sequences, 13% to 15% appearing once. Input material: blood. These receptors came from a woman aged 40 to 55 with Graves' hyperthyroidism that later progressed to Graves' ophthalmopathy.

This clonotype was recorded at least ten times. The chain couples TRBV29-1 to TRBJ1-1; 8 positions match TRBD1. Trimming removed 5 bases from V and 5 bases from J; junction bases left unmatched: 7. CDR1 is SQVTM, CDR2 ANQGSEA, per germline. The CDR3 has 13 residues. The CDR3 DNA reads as TGCAGCGTTACCCAGGGGGCTTGGACTGAAGCTTTCTTT. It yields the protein CSVTQGAWTEAFF.

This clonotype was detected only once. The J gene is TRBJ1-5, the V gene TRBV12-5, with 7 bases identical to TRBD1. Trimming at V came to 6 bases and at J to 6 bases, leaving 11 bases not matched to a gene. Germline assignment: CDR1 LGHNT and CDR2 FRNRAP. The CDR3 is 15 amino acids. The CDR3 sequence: CASGRDRQGAQPQHF. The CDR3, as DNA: TGTGCTAGTGGCCGAGACCGACAGGGAGCTCAGCCCCAGCATTTT.

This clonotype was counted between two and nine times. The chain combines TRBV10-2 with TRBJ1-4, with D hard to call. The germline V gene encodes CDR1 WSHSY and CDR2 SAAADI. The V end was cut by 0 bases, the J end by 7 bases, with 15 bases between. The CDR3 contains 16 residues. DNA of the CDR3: TGCGCCAGCAGTGAGTCCTCTTGGGAAGAGGGTGAAAAACTGTTTTTT. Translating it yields CASSESSWEEGEKLFF.

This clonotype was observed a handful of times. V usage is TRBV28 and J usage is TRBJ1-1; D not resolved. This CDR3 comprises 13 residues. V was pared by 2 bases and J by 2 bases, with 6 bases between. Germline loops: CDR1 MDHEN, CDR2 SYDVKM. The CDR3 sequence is CASSLGYNTEAFF. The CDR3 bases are TGTGCCAGCAGTTTAGGCTATAACACTGAAGCTTTCTTT.

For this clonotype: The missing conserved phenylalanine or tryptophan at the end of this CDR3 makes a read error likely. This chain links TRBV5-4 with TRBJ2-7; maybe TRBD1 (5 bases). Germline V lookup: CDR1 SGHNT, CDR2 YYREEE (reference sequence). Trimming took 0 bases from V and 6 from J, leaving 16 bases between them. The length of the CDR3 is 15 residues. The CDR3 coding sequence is TGTGCCAGCAGCTTGGGGTATAGGGGTACAGGCGAGCAGTACCTC. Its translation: CASSLGYRGTGEQYL.